The 21 T cell receptor beta chains below come from one sample, sequenced in a study of beta chain features in type 1 diabetes. Expressed TCRB transcripts were sequenced because the isolated RNA had all been reverse transcribed beforehand. Sequencing was performed with immunoSEQ multiplex PCR; in TCRdb, only in-frame clones are kept and a portion is missing. Of 680,000 or so clones detected, roughly 15% appear once; the ten largest clones hold roughly 0.098%. The sequenced sample was naive CD4+ T cells from blood. The receptor set was obtained from a man between 18 and 35 years old in good health.

DNA for the CDR3: TGTGCCAGCAGCCAAGGGGGGACAGGAGCCTACGAGCAGTACTTC. Translation gives CASSQGGTGAYEQYF. The chain carries TRBV7-9 and TRBJ2-7; 8 bases map to TRBD1. CDR3 length: 15 residues. CDR1 and CDR2 from the germline V gene are SEHNR and FQNEAQ (reference sequence). V shed 5 bases, J shed 2 bases, and the junction held 8 bases outside the gene matches. Full variable domain (missing parts from reference TRBV7-9 and TRBJ2-7): DTGVSQNPRHKITKRGQNVTFRCDPISEHNRLYWYRQTLGQGPEFLTYFQNEAQLEKSRLLSDRFSAERPKGSFSTLEIQRTEQGDSAMYLCASSQGGTGAYEQYFGPGTRLTVT.

In this sample, this clone turned up a few times. The CDR3 loop is CASTPRGQGISEQYF. The CDR3 DNA follows: TGTGCCAGCACCCCTCGCGGACAGGGGATCAGCGAGCAGTACTTC. The V and J genes are TRBV27 and TRBJ2-7; 9 positions agree with TRBD1. Germline assignment: CDR1 MNHEY and CDR2 SMNVEV (reference sequence). The CDR3 loop spans 15 amino acids. V trimming: 7 bases; J trimming: 6 bases; junction bases outside the gene matches: 13.

The CDR3 DNA reads TGCGCCAGCAGCCCCTCTAGCGGGCCCACAGATACGCAGTATTTT. As protein: CASSPSSGPTDTQYF. The chain is built from TRBV5-1 and TRBJ2-3, with 8 positions matching TRBD2. V lost 4 bases to trimming and J lost 2 bases; unmatched junction nucleotides: 6. The germline V gene has CDR1 SGHRS and CDR2 YFSETQ. CDR3 length equals 15 residues.

The chain recombines TRBV28 with TRBJ2-1; 8 bases map to TRBD1. CDR1 is MDHEN and CDR2 is SYDVKM in the germline V gene. CDR3 length: 13 amino acids. The ends lost 7 bases at V and 6 bases at J; junction bases unmatched: 5. The DNA of the CDR3 is TGTGCCAGCACCCCGGACAGGGCCAATGAGCAGTTCTTC. It yields the protein CASTPDRANEQFF.

The genes are TRBV7-3 and TRBJ2-5; 8 bases are shared with TRBD2. The CDR3 totals 15 residues. Germline loops: CDR1 SGHTA, CDR2 FQGTGA. The junction had 5 bases not matched to a gene; V was cut back by 2 bases and J by 3 bases. The CDR3 bases are TGTGCCAGCAGCTTACGGCCAGCGGGAGAAGAGACCCAGTACTTC. Translated: CASSLRPAGEETQYF.

The chain links TRBV7-2 to TRBJ2-5; the D is unclear. This CDR3 is 14 amino acids long. V shed 1 base and J shed 1 base, with 7 bases lying between them. The germline V gene has CDR1 SGHTA and CDR2 FQGNSA. The CDR3 region has the DNA TGTGCCAGCAGCTTAGGAAGCAGCCAAGAGACCCAGTACTTC. Protein product: CASSLGSSQETQYF. Complete variable domain (other parts from reference TRBV7-2 and TRBJ2-5): GAGVSQSPSNKVTEKGKDVELRCDPISGHTALYWYRQSLGQGLEFLIYFQGNSAPDKSGLPSDRFSAERTGGSVSTLTIQRTQQEDSAVYLCASSLGSSQETQYFGPGTRLLVL.

This rearrangement joins TRBV7-3 to TRBJ2-3, with TRBD1 identical over 9 bases. Trimming at V came to 3 bases and at J to 3 bases, leaving 4 bases not matched to a gene. CDR1 and CDR2 (germline): SGHTA, FQGTGA. The CDR3 length is 15 residues. The CDR3: CASSLGTGRTDTQYF. In DNA form, the CDR3 reads TGTGCCAGCAGCTTGGGGACAGGGAGGACAGATACGCAGTATTTT.

The chain links TRBV10-3 to TRBJ1-1; 8 bases line up with TRBD1. This CDR3 contains 15 residues. V was pared by 5 bases and J by 4 bases, with 9 bases of the junction left unmatched. Germline V lookup: CDR1 ENHRY, CDR2 SYGVKD. CDR3 nucleotide sequence: TGTGCCATCAGTCCACGCGGACAGGGCGGCACTGAAGCTTTCTTT. This encodes CAISPRGQGGTEAFF.

The chain has TRBV11-2 and TRBJ2-4; no clear D. CDR3 length: 14 residues. Germline loops: CDR1 SGHAT, CDR2 FQNNGV. Trimming cost V 3 bases and J 2 bases, with 8 bases left between them. CDR3 sequence reads: CASSLGTSKNIQYF. CDR3 DNA: TGTGCCAGCAGCTTGGGCACATCCAAAAACATTCAGTACTTC.

This chain's CDR3 is CASTPRDRRVYEQYF. CDR3 sequence (DNA): TGTGCCAGTACCCCTCGGGACCGAAGAGTCTACGAGCAGTACTTC. J is TRBJ2-7 and V is TRBV19; the D gene could be TRBD1 or TRBD2 (5 bases each). The CDR3 runs 15 residues. V lost 7 bases and J 3 bases, leaving 19 bases between the germline ends. CDR1 is LNHDA and CDR2 is SQIVND in the germline V gene (reference sequence). Full variable domain (remainder filled in from reference TRBV19 and TRBJ2-7): DGGITQSPKYLFRKEGQNVTLSCEQNLNHDAMYWYRQDPGQGLRLIYYSQIVNDFQKGDIAEGYSVSREKKESFPLTVTSAQKNPTAFYLCASTPRDRRVYEQYFGPGTRLTVT.

This clone was detected a few times. The CDR3 protein is CASSEWGQGTYEQYF. CDR3 bases: TGTGCCAGCAGTGAGTGGGGACAGGGCACCTACGAGCAGTACTTC. This chain uses TRBV25-1 with TRBJ2-5; the match to TRBD1 covers 9 bases. The tail of the sequence fits TRBJ2-7 better, so the J call may be wrong. Germline loops: CDR1 MGHDK, CDR2 SYGVNS. The CDR3 runs 15 residues.

J is TRBJ1-2 and V is TRBV29-1; D remains unclear. The CDR3 is made up of 11 amino acids. Germline V gives CDR1 SQVTM, CDR2 ANQGSEA. V lost 0 bases and J lost 8, with 7 bases in between. CDR3 residues: CSVEDGSGYTF. The CDR3 DNA reads as TGCAGCGTTGAAGATGGGAGCGGCTACACCTTC. Looking up the rest from reference TRBV29-1 and TRBJ1-2 gives the full variable domain: SAVISQKPSRDICQRGTSLTIQCQVDSQVTMMFWYRQQPGQSLTLIATANQGSEATYESGFVIDKFPISRPNLTFSTLTVSNMSPEDSSIYLCSVEDGSGYTFGSGTRLTVV.

This clone has just a few counts. The chain's CDR3 is CASSLGGYGTDTQYF. In DNA form, the CDR3 reads TGTGCCAGCAGTTTAGGGGGCTATGGCACAGATACGCAGTATTTT. The gene calls are TRBV27 and TRBJ2-3; the D gene is possibly TRBD1 (6 bases). There are 15 residues in the CDR3. With 2 bases removed from V and 1 base from J, the gap between germline ends came to 10 bases. Germline V gene data show CDR1 as MNHEY and CDR2 as SMNVEV (reference sequence).

This chain joins TRBV9 and TRBJ2-6; D is unclear. The V gene's germline CDR1 is SGDLS and CDR2 YYNGEE. Trimming took off 0 bases at V and 2 bases at J, with 12 bases between the two ends. The CDR3 runs 17 residues. CDR3 amino acids: CASSVVGRGPGANVLTF. CDR3 sequence (DNA): TGTGCCAGCAGCGTAGTCGGGCGAGGACCTGGGGCCAACGTCCTGACTTTC. Complete variable domain (other parts from reference TRBV9 and TRBJ2-6): DSGVTQTPKHLITATGQRVTLRCSPRSGDLSVYWYQQSLDQGLQFLIQYYNGEERAKGNILERFSAQQFPDLHSELNLSSLELGDSALYFCASSVVGRGPGANVLTFGAGSRLTVL.

This clone was seen a handful of times. The chain combines TRBV25-1 with TRBJ2-7; D gene uncertain. The length of the CDR3 is 14 residues. Germline values: CDR1 MGHDK, CDR2 SYGVNS. The V gene lost 1 base and the J gene lost 1 base, with 8 bases spanning the gap. CDR3 in DNA: TGTGCCAGCAGTGAATCCCTGTTATCCTACGAGCAGTACTTC. As protein: CASSESLLSYEQYF.

The chain uses TRBV2 and TRBJ1-2; D remains ambiguous. This CDR3 comprises 11 residues. CDR1 SNHLY and CDR2 FYNNEI come from the germline V gene. Between the trimmed V and J ends, which lost 6 bases and 7 bases, there was a span of 9 bases. The CDR3 region has the DNA TGTGCCAGCAGAAGGGAGGTTGGCTACACCTTC. Its protein product is CASRREVGYTF.

This clone was detected a few times. The V and J genes are TRBV6-1 and TRBJ2-2, with D unresolved. This CDR3 spans 13 amino acids. Germline-derived CDR1 and CDR2 are MNHNS and SASEGT. V shed 1 base and J shed 6 bases, with 6 bases lying between them. For the CDR3, the DNA is TGTGCCAGCAGTGAAGGCCTCTCCGGGGAGCTGTTTTTT. Amino acids: CASSEGLSGELFF.

The gene calls are TRBV6-5 and TRBJ2-1; D gene ambiguous. The germline gives CDR1 MNHEY, CDR2 SVGAGI. CDR3 size: 16 residues. Trimming left V 2 bases short and J 0 bases short, with 11 bases between. The CDR3 sequence: CASSYPGRVSYNEQFF. The CDR3 coding sequence is TGTGCCAGCAGTTACCCTGGTAGAGTCTCCTACAATGAGCAGTTCTTC.

Notes on this clone: Other DNA sequences of this sample code for an identical CDR3. The genes are TRBV18 and TRBJ1-4; D gene uncertain. Germline CDR1 reads KGHSH; CDR2 reads LQKENI. This CDR3 has 13 amino acids. V lost 3 bases, J lost 3 bases, and 5 bases lay in between. CDR3 sequence reads: CASSPGSNEKLFF. In nucleotides, the CDR3 is TGTGCCAGCTCACCCGGGTCTAATGAAAAACTGTTTTTT.

Concerning this clone: The sample holds other DNA sequences that translate to the same CDR3. This chain connects TRBV9 to TRBJ2-7, with 10 bases lining up with TRBD2. Germline V CDR1 and CDR2: SGDLS, YYNGEE. J gave up 0 bases and V 0 bases, and 0 bases lay outside the gene matches. The CDR3 totals 15 residues. The CDR3 loop is CASSVGTSGSYEQYF. Here the CDR3 DNA reads TGTGCCAGCAGCGTAGGGACTAGCGGCTCCTACGAGCAGTACTTC. The full variable domain, its missing parts supplied by reference TRBV9 and TRBJ2-7, is DSGVTQTPKHLITATGQRVTLRCSPRSGDLSVYWYQQSLDQGLQFLIQYYNGEERAKGNILERFSAQQFPDLHSELNLSSLELGDSALYFCASSVGTSGSYEQYFGPGTRLTVT.

In this sample, this clone turned up a few times. Additional DNA sequences in this sample encode the identical CDR3. The rearrangement uses TRBV5-1 and TRBJ2-1; 8 bases fit TRBD2. CDR1 is SGHRS and CDR2 is YFSETQ in the germline V gene. This CDR3 is built from 14 residues. V trimming: 0 bases; J trimming: 4 bases; junction bases outside the gene matches: 0. The CDR3 DNA sequence: TGCGCCAGCAGCTTGGCTAGCGGGTACAATGAGCAGTTCTTC. It yields the protein CASSLASGYNEQFF.